The clone carrying this T cell receptor beta chain is deemed medium-sized by its frequency. As yet, its antigen is unknown. This sample is drawn from a study of CXCR3-negative and CXCR3-positive naive CD8 T cells. The libraries of TRB cDNA were constructed through 5' RACE using UMI labels. Each CDR3 protein gets one entry in TCRdb, which reprocessed the 5' RACE reads and gives no DNA. Its table records around 8,600 distinct CDR3 sequences. CD8+ T cell subsets were each sorted in triplicate, around 270,000 cells apiece. Whole-study results and caveats: When CXCR3-positive naive cells were set against CXCR3-negative naive cells, the former had more hydrophobic TRB CDR3s. Naive subsets expressed similar surface CD5; TRB CDR3 features served to infer TCR strength.

The CDR3 totals 16 residues. Looked up from germline, CDR1 is KGHDR and CDR2 is SFDVKD. Sequenced sample: naive CXCR3+ CD8+ T cells from blood. Subset in this sample: CD45RO-CCR7+CD27+CD95- naive CD8+ T cells expressing CXCR3 (TNR3+). The sequence came from a human donor in good health. Some clones in this sample may be carry-over from other donors' samples. The chain links TRBV24-1 to TRBJ2-3; checking the TCRdb D call of TRBD2 is not possible without DNA. CDR3: CATSDFAGLGTDTQYF.